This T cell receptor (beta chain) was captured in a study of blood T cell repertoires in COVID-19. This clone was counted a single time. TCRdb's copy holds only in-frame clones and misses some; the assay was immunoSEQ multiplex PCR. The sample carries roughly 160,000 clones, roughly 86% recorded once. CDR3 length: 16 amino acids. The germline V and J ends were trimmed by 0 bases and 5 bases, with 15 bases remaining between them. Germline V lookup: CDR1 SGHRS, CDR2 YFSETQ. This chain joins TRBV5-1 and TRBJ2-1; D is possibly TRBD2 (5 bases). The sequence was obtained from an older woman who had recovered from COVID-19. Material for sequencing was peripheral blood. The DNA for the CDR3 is TGCGCCAGCAGCTTGGACCCCTCCTCGGGAAACAATGAGCAGTTCTTC. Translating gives CASSLDPSSGNNEQFF.